Below, 23 T cell receptor beta chains from the same sample are listed, as sequenced in a study of CD8 T cells in ankylosing spondylitis. Via MiXCR, TCRdb re-called the 5' RACE reads, giving one row per CDR3 protein. The sample contains about 240,000 distinct CDR3 sequences, 8% to 9.5% of which appear only once. Sequencing input: blood, either unsorted or a sorted T cell fraction (not recorded which). These receptors were collected from a male donor with ankylosing spondylitis or in good health (not recorded which).

This clonotype was recorded many times. V gene TRBV7-6 combines with J gene TRBJ1-2; 10 bases fit TRBD1. This CDR3 region has 15 residues. J was trimmed by 7 bases and V by 4 bases; bases with no gene match: 9. The germline V gene has CDR1 SGHVS and CDR2 FNYEAQ. The CDR3 DNA follows: TGTGCCAGCAGCTCGCATGCTGACAGGGGGCCTGGCTACACCTTC. This gives the protein CASSSHADRGPGYTF.

This clonotype was detected ten times or more. The chain carries TRBV19 and TRBJ2-3; 8 bases align to TRBD1. Germline values: CDR1 LNHDA, CDR2 SQIVND (reference sequence). V lost 5 bases and J lost 0; bases outside the gene matches: 4. There are 15 residues in the CDR3. CDR3 DNA sequence: TGTGCCAGTAGTGGGGGACAGGAGAGCACAGATACGCAGTATTTT. Residues: CASSGGQESTDTQYF. The complete variable domain, with remaining parts taken from reference TRBV19 and TRBJ2-3, reads DGGITQSPKYLFRKEGQNVTLSCEQNLNHDAMYWYRQDPGQGLRLIYYSQIVNDFQKGDIAEGYSVSREKKESFPLTVTSAQKNPTAFYLCASSGGQESTDTQYFGPGTRLTVL.

This clonotype was seen at least ten times. V and J are TRBV7-2 and TRBJ1-6; a possible D gene is TRBD1 (6 bases). V was clipped by 1 base and J by 14 bases, with 21 bases between them. The length of the CDR3 is 16 residues. From germline, CDR1 is SGHTA and CDR2 FQGNSA. DNA for the CDR3: TGTGCCAGCAGCTTAGGTGGGGGCCTGGGGAGTTCGGCCCTCCACTTT. This translates into CASSLGGGLGSSALHF.

In its sample, this clonotype was seen many times. The chain joins TRBV10-2 to TRBJ2-1; D uncertain. The V end was cut by 6 bases, the J end by 4 bases, with 19 bases between. Germline lookup yields CDR1 WSHSY and CDR2 SAAADI. CDR3 length equals 16 residues. CDR3 sequence (DNA): TGCGCCAGCAGCAGCACTGGTATTGGCGGATACAATGAGCAGTTCTTC. It is translated as CASSSTGIGGYNEQFF.

This clonotype was counted many times. CDR3 residues: CASSLAASGGRSSYEQYF. DNA of the CDR3: TGTGCCAGCAGCTTAGCGGCTAGCGGGGGGAGGTCCTCCTACGAGCAGTACTTC. The V and J genes are TRBV7-2 and TRBJ2-7, with 11 nucleotides matching TRBD2. J lost 0 bases, V lost 0 bases, and 7 bases had no gene match. Per the germline V gene, CDR1 is SGHTA and CDR2 is FQGNSA. This CDR3 comprises 18 residues.

This clonotype was counted many times. This chain uses TRBV20-1 with TRBJ2-5, with 7 bases matching TRBD2. CDR3 length: 14 residues. V trimming: 5 bases; J trimming: 4 bases; junction bases outside the gene matches: 10. Germline loops: CDR1 DFQATT, CDR2 SNEGSKA (reference sequence). The CDR3 spells CSARAGVGRETQYF. For the CDR3, the DNA is TGCAGTGCTCGGGCGGGAGTGGGGCGAGAGACCCAGTACTTC.

This clonotype was counted at least ten times. V is TRBV12-3 or TRBV12-4 and J is TRBJ1-6, with D tentatively TRBD1 (5 bases). The germline V and J ends were trimmed by 3 bases and 8 bases, with 8 bases remaining between them. The CDR3 consists of 13 residues. The CDR3 loop reads CASSFQQDSPLHF. The CDR3 nucleotides are TGTGCCAGCAGTTTCCAACAGGATTCACCCCTCCACTTT.

This sequence joins TRBV7-8 and TRBJ1-2; 7 bases match TRBD1. V was clipped by 1 base and J by 5 bases; unmatched bases: 4. This CDR3 spans 14 amino acids. Germline V gene data show CDR1 as SGHVS and CDR2 as FQNEAQ. CDR3 sequence reads: CASSLGAGGYGYTF. CDR3 sequence (DNA): TGTGCCAGCAGCTTAGGGGCAGGGGGTTATGGCTACACCTTC.

This clonotype showed up many times. The rearrangement uses TRBV9 and TRBJ2-2; 7 bases line up with TRBD2. This CDR3 comprises 18 residues. Germline CDR1 reads SGDLS; CDR2 reads YYNGEE. J lost 4 bases, V lost 0 bases, and 12 bases had no gene match. The DNA of the CDR3 is TGTGCCAGCAGCGTAGCCCCTAGTCTGGCTAGCGGCACCGGGGAGCTGTTTTTT. As protein: CASSVAPSLASGTGELFF. The full variable domain, with the rest looked up from reference TRBV9 and TRBJ2-2, is DSGVTQTPKHLITATGQRVTLRCSPRSGDLSVYWYQQSLDQGLQFLIQYYNGEERAKGNILERFSAQQFPDLHSELNLSSLELGDSALYFCASSVAPSLASGTGELFFGEGSRLTVL.

This clonotype was found many times. The chain employs TRBV6-1 and TRBJ1-5, with D maybe TRBD1 (6 bases). The CDR3 is 15 residues long. Trimming removed 3 bases from V and 6 bases from J, with 15 bases in between. Germline-derived CDR1 and CDR2 are MNHNS and SASEGT. The CDR3 spells CASSESGGAGQPQHF. The CDR3 nucleotides read TGTGCCAGCAGTGAGTCGGGGGGCGCGGGTCAGCCCCAGCATTTT.

In this sample, this clonotype turned up many times. The rearrangement joins TRBV20-1 to TRBJ2-1, with 13 bases identical to TRBD2. The ends lost 6 bases at V and 9 bases at J; junction bases unmatched: 8. The CDR3 sequence is 14 residues long. The germline gives CDR1 DFQATT, CDR2 SNEGSKA (reference sequence). The CDR3 region has the DNA TGCAGTGCCGGACTAGCGGGAGCTCCTAGTGAGCAGTTCTTC. It encodes CSAGLAGAPSEQFF.

This clonotype was recorded at least ten times. As DNA, the CDR3 is TGCGCCAGCAGCTTAATGCTATTAGGTTCGGAGGGCCTGCCTAACTATGGCTACACCTTC. Amino acid sequence: CASSLMLLGSEGLPNYGYTF. The rearrangement uses TRBV5-1 and TRBJ1-2, with D unresolved. The CDR3 spans 20 residues. The V gene lost 2 bases and the J gene lost 0 bases, with 26 bases spanning the gap. From germline, CDR1 is SGHRS and CDR2 YFSETQ. The full variable domain, its missing parts supplied by reference TRBV5-1 and TRBJ1-2, is KAGVTQTPRYLIKTRGQQVTLSCSPISGHRSVSWYQQTPGQGLQFLFEYFSETQRNKGNFPGRFSGRQFSNSRSEMNVSTLELGDSALYLCASSLMLLGSEGLPNYGYTFGSGTRLTVV.

In its sample, this clonotype was seen many times. The chain recombines TRBV9 with TRBJ1-1; a weak D match, TRBD1 (5 bases). From germline, CDR1 is SGDLS and CDR2 YYNGEE. Trimming cost V 4 bases and J 1 base, with 11 bases left between them. The CDR3 totals 14 residues. The CDR3 sequence is CASSPLGGNTEAFF. The DNA of the CDR3 is TGTGCCAGCAGCCCCCTGGGGGGGAACACTGAAGCTTTCTTT.

This clonotype has just a few counts. The rearrangement joins TRBV2 to TRBJ2-6, with a tentative D call TRBD1 (6 bases). Trimming removed 6 bases from V and 0 bases from J, with 12 bases in between. Germline loops: CDR1 SNHLY, CDR2 FYNNEI. The CDR3 spans 16 residues. The CDR3 DNA follows: TGTGCCAGCAGCGGACAGAGGACCTCTGGGGCCAACGTCCTGACTTTC. This sequence encodes CASSGQRTSGANVLTF.

This clonotype was counted ten times or more. This rearrangement joins TRBV7-2 to TRBJ1-1, with no clear D. The germline V gene has CDR1 SGHTA and CDR2 FQGNSA. This CDR3 is built from 13 residues. V was cut by 1 base and J by 1 base, with 4 bases left in between. CDR3 bases: TGTGCCAGCAGCTTAGTCAAGAACACTGAAGCTTTCTTT. Encoded protein: CASSLVKNTEAFF.

This clonotype was counted between two and nine times. This chain uses TRBV30 with TRBJ2-2; D is ambiguous. There are 13 residues in the CDR3. The V end was cut by 1 base, the J end by 2 bases, with 5 bases between. Germline V lookup: CDR1 GTSNPN, CDR2 SVGIG (reference sequence). CDR3 nucleotides: TGTGCCTGGAGTGGACAAAACACCGGGGAGCTGTTTTTT. Translation: CAWSGQNTGELFF.

This clonotype was seen at least ten times. V gene TRBV7-9 combines with J gene TRBJ1-5; D remains ambiguous. This CDR3 comprises 13 residues. The V and J ends lost 4 bases and 6 bases respectively, with 10 bases between them. CDR1 is SEHNR, CDR2 FQNEAQ, per germline (reference sequence). CDR3 region: CASSSMTGQPQHF. The CDR3 nucleotides read TGTGCCAGCAGCTCAATGACCGGTCAGCCCCAGCATTTT.

This clonotype was picked up many times. This CDR3 reads CSVQQGISTEAFF. The CDR3 DNA reads TGCAGCGTCCAACAGGGTATCAGCACTGAAGCTTTCTTT. The chain has TRBV29-1 and TRBJ1-1, with D perhaps TRBD1 (6 bases). From germline, CDR1 is SQVTM and CDR2 ANQGSEA. Trimming removed 6 bases from V and 4 bases from J, with 15 bases in between. There are 13 residues in the CDR3.

This clonotype was counted ten times or more. The CDR3 DNA sequence: TGTGCCAGCAGCCCCCGCCGAAGCTCCTACGAGCAGTACTTC. Amino acids: CASSPRRSSYEQYF. V is TRBV7-2 and J is TRBJ2-7; D unresolved. The ends were cut back, 5 bases at V and 0 bases at J, with 11 bases in the middle. The CDR3 has 14 amino acids. CDR1 is SGHTA, CDR2 FQGNSA, per germline.

This clonotype was counted only a few times. V and J are TRBV6-2 or TRBV6-3 and TRBJ2-3, with TRBD2 matching 13 bases. The V segment lost 7 bases and the J segment 7 bases; nucleotides outside the gene matches: 11. The CDR3 is made up of 16 amino acids. The germline V gene encodes CDR1 MNHEY and CDR2 SVGEGT. CDR3: CASNPPGLAGRYTQYF. For the CDR3, the DNA is TGTGCCAGCAACCCACCGGGACTAGCGGGGCGGTATACGCAGTATTTT.

This clonotype was detected ten times or more. The CDR3 DNA is TGTGCCAGCCAAATCCGGGATTATAATGAAAAACTGTTTTTT. This encodes CASQIRDYNEKLFF. The V call is TRBV2, the J call TRBJ1-4, with D hard to call. V lost 8 bases, J lost 4 bases, and 14 bases lay in between. Germline V gene lookup returns CDR1 SNHLY and CDR2 FYNNEI. The CDR3 length is 14 residues.

This clonotype appeared once. Since the CDR3 does not end with the conserved phenylalanine or tryptophan, this likely comes from a read error. The chain joins TRBV6-6 to TRBJ1-6; D remains unclear. Germline V gene sequence: CDR1 MNHNY, CDR2 SVGAGI (reference sequence). This CDR3 has 12 residues. V gave up 7 bases and J gave up 7 bases, with 8 bases separating them. CDR3 bases: TGTGCCAGCACCGTAGCAAATTCACCCCTCCACAGT. Its protein product is CASTVANSPLHS.

This clonotype turned up a few times. The genes are TRBV24-1 and TRBJ1-2, with 10 nucleotides matching TRBD1. The CDR3 has 13 amino acids. Germline lookup yields CDR1 KGHDR and CDR2 SFDVKD. The V and J ends lost 7 bases and 8 bases, in that order; junction bases with no gene match: 6. The CDR3 sequence is CATSRQGAGGYTF. The CDR3 DNA follows: TGTGCCACCAGCAGACAGGGGGCGGGAGGCTACACCTTC.